One and the same sample provided the 8 T cell receptor beta chains below, sequenced in a study of T cell responses to AZD1222 COVID-19 vaccine. The protocol was immunoSEQ multiplex PCR, while the TCRdb copy is restricted to in-frame clones and leaves out a portion. The data show 150,000 or so clones, with 88% seen just once and 3% to 3.5% held by the top ten. This specimen consisted of peripheral blood, obtained on day 0 of AZD1222 vaccination. These receptors were taken from an adult in good health.

The genes are TRBV10-3 and TRBJ1-3; D is possibly TRBD1 (5 bases). The CDR3 spans 16 residues. The V and J ends lost 3 bases and 2 bases respectively, with 14 bases between them. The germline V gene has CDR1 ENHRY and CDR2 SYGVKD. The CDR3 DNA follows: TGTGCCATCAGTGATCAGCCAGGGAGGGCTGGAAACACCATATATTTT. Its protein product is CAISDQPGRAGNTIYF.

The chain joins TRBV18 to TRBJ2-5, with 9 positions matching TRBD1. The J segment lost 1 base and the V segment lost 5 bases, leaving 11 bases of the junction unmatched. From germline, CDR1 is KGHSH and CDR2 LQKENI. The CDR3 has 17 residues. The CDR3 sequence: CASSGVRDRDLQETQYF. The CDR3 coding sequence is TGTGCCAGCTCAGGAGTCAGGGACAGGGATCTCCAAGAGACCCAGTACTTC.

This clone was observed once. The chain is built from TRBV7-8 and TRBJ2-7; 7 nucleotides match TRBD1. Trimming took 4 bases from V and 2 from J; bases not matched to a gene: 5. Germline values: CDR1 SGHVS, CDR2 FQNEAQ. The CDR3 has 14 residues. CDR3 residues: CASSSRDRAYEQYF. In DNA form, the CDR3 reads TGTGCCAGCAGCTCCCGGGACAGAGCCTACGAGCAGTACTTC.

The rearrangement joins TRBV3-1 (or the pseudogene TRBV3-2) to TRBJ1-6; D remains ambiguous. Looked up from germline, CDR1 is LGHDT and CDR2 is YNNKEL (reference sequence). Trimming left V 1 base short and J 11 bases short, with 6 bases between. The CDR3 runs 12 residues. CDR3 amino acids: CASSQGGTPLHF. The CDR3 DNA is TGTGCCAGCAGCCAAGGAGGAACACCCCTCCACTTT.

V usage is TRBV5-1 and J usage is TRBJ1-2; D is ambiguous. Trimming took off 5 bases at V and 0 bases at J, with 14 bases between the two ends. This CDR3 has 15 amino acids. The germline gives CDR1 SGHRS, CDR2 YFSETQ. The CDR3 DNA is TGCGCCAGCAGAAAGGGTATTGAAGCTAACTATGGCTACACCTTC. Translating gives CASRKGIEANYGYTF.

Here the CDR3 DNA reads TGTGCCAGCGGGGGGCAACCTAATTCACCCCTCCACTTT. Translated, it gives CASGGQPNSPLHF. The chain combines TRBV2 with TRBJ1-6, with D possibly matching TRBD1 (6 bases). The CDR3 totals 13 residues. V lost 8 bases, J lost 6 bases, and 11 bases lay in between. The germline V gene encodes CDR1 SNHLY and CDR2 FYNNEI.

The chain links TRBV4-3 to TRBJ2-1; D is unclear. Trimming left V 3 bases short and J 5 bases short, with 8 bases between. Germline V gene data show CDR1 as LGHNA and CDR2 as YSLEER. The CDR3 totals 13 residues. The CDR3 DNA reads as TGCGCCAGCAGCCAGTATGCGGACAATGAGCAGTTCTTC. Encoded protein: CASSQYADNEQFF.

CDR3 residues: CASSQVGASVGNQPQHF. In DNA form, the CDR3 reads TGTGCCAGCAGCCAAGTCGGGGCTTCTGTGGGCAATCAGCCCCAGCATTTT. The chain carries TRBV4-2 and TRBJ1-5; D possibly corresponds to TRBD1 (5 bases). This CDR3 contains 17 residues. From germline, CDR1 is LGHNA and CDR2 YNFKEQ. V lost 1 base, J lost 2 bases, and 15 bases lay in between.